The text below deals with one T cell receptor (beta chain). This record belongs to a study of regulatory T cells in long-lasting Graves disease. To make TCR beta libraries, researchers used iRepertoire HTBI primers and Arm-PCR of CDR3 regions. One entry per CDR3 protein, called by TCRdb with MiXCR from the multiplex PCR reads. The sample records approximately 350,000 distinct CDR3 sequences, less than 30% being singletons. The CDR3 length is 12 residues. Germline V gene sequence: CDR1 DFQATT, CDR2 SNEGSKA (reference sequence). Trimming removed 7 bases from V and 5 bases from J, with 15 bases in between. The time point was: persistent/refractory GD, antithyroid drugs over 5 years with positive TRAb. Following extraction of RNA from PBMCs, that RNA was used to make the TCR library.

The starting material was peripheral blood mononuclear cells (PBMCs), obtained when the disease was refractory, from a patient treated with antithyroid drugs. The sequence was collected from a woman between 35 and 50 years old with Graves disease. The chain employs TRBV20-1 and TRBJ2-7; D may be TRBD1 or TRBD2 (5 bases each). The CDR3 is CSGGSGNNEQYF. The CDR3 coding sequence is TGCAGTGGGGGGTCGGGTAACAACGAGCAGTACTTC.